This T cell receptor beta chain was captured by sequencing in a study of cytomegalovirus exposure and HLA in healthy donors. Findings and limits, study-wide: The authors later linked a missense DCLRE1C variant to TCR beta V- and J-gene trimming. Most TCRs appeared rarely, but some public TCRs recurred in many donors. HLA restriction was apparent for most CMV-associated TCR beta chains in a later analysis. Some TCR beta chains (more than 150 of them) were listed as cytomegalovirus-associated.

As regards this clone: Its target is unknown.

Trimming stripped 0 bases from V and 1 base from J, with 12 bases between. This CDR3 region has 17 residues. Germline V gene data show CDR1 as LGHNA and CDR2 as YNFKEQ. The PCR had 60 Vbeta and 13 Jbeta primers. Only in-frame clones appear in the TCRdb table, and some are missing; sequencing was by immunoSEQ multiplex PCR. The sample records 70,000 to 95,000 clones, roughly 72% being singletons. This TCR came from a man aged 30 to 45 in good health and CMV-seropositive. This chain connects TRBV4-2 to TRBJ2-2; TRBD2 is a possible D gene (5 bases). Sequences were obtained from PBMCs. CDR3 coding DNA: TGTGCCAGCAGCCAAGAGGCTAGCTCCCTGAACACCGGGGAGCTGTTTTTT. Its protein product is CASSQEASSLNTGELFF.